This TCR beta chain was identified in a study of human T cells and chemical hapten exposure. For the study at large: Diphenylcyclopropenone was administered weekly to the scalp of patients throughout the roughly 24-week study. Alopecia areata, totalis and universalis patients, mostly female, were included.

As to this clonotype: The antigen remains unidentified.

The time point denotes: pre-sensitization, week 0. Treatment: therapeutic diphenylcyclopropenone sensitization with weekly scalp DPC. Germline CDR1 and CDR2: KGHDR and SFDVKD. The V end was cut by 4 bases, the J end by 6 bases, with 13 bases between. CDR3 length: 14 amino acids. Study-level findings and limits: Every donor had alopecia, and their immune response may therefore differ from healthy people's.

Under the authors' procedure: Between about 23,224 and 700,000 TCRs appeared in each sample, and the median stood at roughly 100,000. TCRdb recomputed calls from the RACE reads with MiXCR, one row per CDR3 protein. Here the V and J calls rest on TCRdb's processing, not on the authors' analysis. The data contain 85,000 to 120,000 distinct CDR3 sequences, 10% to 15% of them singletons. This chain uses TRBV24-1 with TRBJ2-3; D may be TRBD1 (6 bases). The receptor was isolated from a woman aged 45-60 years with alopecia areata. Some clones in this sample may be carry-over from other donors' samples. Sequenced here: whole blood, sampled in connection with sensitization to the hapten diphenylcyclopropenone (DPC). CDR3 nucleotide sequence: TGTGCCACCAGTGAGGAGACGAGGGGGGATACGCAGTATTTT. Residues: CATSEETRGDTQYF.